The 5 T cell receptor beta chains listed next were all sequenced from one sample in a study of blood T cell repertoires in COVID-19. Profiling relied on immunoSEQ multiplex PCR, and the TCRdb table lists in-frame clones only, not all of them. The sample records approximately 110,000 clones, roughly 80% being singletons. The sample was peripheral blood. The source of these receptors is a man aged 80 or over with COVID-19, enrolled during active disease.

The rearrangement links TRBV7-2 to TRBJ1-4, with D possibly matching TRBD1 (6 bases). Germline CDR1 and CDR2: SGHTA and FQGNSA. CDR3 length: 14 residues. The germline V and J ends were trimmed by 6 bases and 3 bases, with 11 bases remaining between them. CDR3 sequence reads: CASREQGANEKLFF. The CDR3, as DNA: TGTGCCAGCAGGGAACAGGGAGCTAATGAAAAACTGTTTTTT. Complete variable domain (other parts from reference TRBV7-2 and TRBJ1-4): GAGVSQSPSNKVTEKGKDVELRCDPISGHTALYWYRQSLGQGLEFLIYFQGNSAPDKSGLPSDRFSAERTGGSVSTLTIQRTQQEDSAVYLCASREQGANEKLFFGSGTQLSVL.

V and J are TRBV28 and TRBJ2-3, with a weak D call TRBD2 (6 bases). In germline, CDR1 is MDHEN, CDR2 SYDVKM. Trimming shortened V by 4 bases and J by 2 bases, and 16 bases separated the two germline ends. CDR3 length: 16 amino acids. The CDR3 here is CASSSAGSGNTDTQYF. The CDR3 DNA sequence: TGTGCCAGCAGTTCAGCGGGTTCTGGGAACACAGATACGCAGTATTTT.

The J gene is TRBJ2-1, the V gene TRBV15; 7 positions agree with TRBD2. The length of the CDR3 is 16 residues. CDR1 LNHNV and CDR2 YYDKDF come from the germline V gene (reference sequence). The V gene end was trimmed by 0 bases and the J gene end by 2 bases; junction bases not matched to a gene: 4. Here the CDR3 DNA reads TGTGCCACCAGCAGAGATCCGAGCGGGACCTACAATGAGCAGTTCTTC. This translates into CATSRDPSGTYNEQFF.

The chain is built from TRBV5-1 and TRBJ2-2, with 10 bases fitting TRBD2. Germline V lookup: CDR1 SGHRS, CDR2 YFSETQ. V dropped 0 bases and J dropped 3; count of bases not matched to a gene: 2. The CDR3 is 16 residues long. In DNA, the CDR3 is TGCGCCAGCAGCTTGGCCCTAGCGGGGGACACCGGGGAGCTGTTTTTT. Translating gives CASSLALAGDTGELFF.

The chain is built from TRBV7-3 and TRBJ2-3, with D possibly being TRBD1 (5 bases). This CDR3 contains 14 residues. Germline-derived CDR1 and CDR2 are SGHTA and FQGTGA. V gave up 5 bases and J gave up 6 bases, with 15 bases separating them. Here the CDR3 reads CASSPRGYEDTQYF. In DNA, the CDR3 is TGTGCCAGCAGCCCTAGGGGATATGAGGATACGCAGTATTTT.